The clone carrying this T cell receptor beta chain appeared many times. Its cognate antigen is unknown. This specimen comes from a study of T cells after yellow fever vaccination. Findings of the study overall: Abundant contaminating clonotypes from the bulk population could appear in FACS-sorted repertoires.

It was through 5'RACE template switching that TCR cDNA was made, with a universal primer site and UMIs added. TCRdb used MiXCR to reprocess the 5' RACE reads, holding one entry per CDR3 protein. The sample lists some 350,000 distinct CDR3 sequences; 6% to 8% were seen once. J gave up 2 bases and V 1 base, and 11 bases lay outside the gene matches. Germline CDR1 LGHNA, CDR2 YSLEER. This CDR3 is built from 18 residues. The TCR was taken from a man aged 30-40 years who received the YFV17D yellow fever vaccine. The chain is built from TRBV4-3 and TRBJ2-7, with 10 nucleotides matching TRBD2. This material consisted of PBMCs, taken 5 days after the yellow fever booster vaccination. The CDR3 is CASSQGSSGSLTPYEQYF. Here the CDR3 DNA reads TGCGCCAGCAGCCAAGGTTCTAGCGGGAGCCTAACCCCCTACGAGCAGTACTTC.